The clone carrying this T cell receptor (beta chain) was detected only once. The data belong to a study of cytomegalovirus exposure and HLA in healthy donors. The PCR made use of 60 Vbeta and 13 Jbeta primers. Sequencing used immunoSEQ multiplex PCR; TCRdb keeps in-frame clones, though not all of them. The sample records roughly 150,000 clones, 64% being singletons. There are 16 residues in the CDR3. V lost 6 bases to trimming and J lost 0 bases; unmatched junction nucleotides: 10. CDR1 is LNHNV, CDR2 YYDKDF, per germline (reference sequence). The V gene is TRBV15, the J gene TRBJ1-2, with 7 bases lining up with TRBD1. Sample: PBMCs. This clonotype was obtained from a woman aged 25 to 39 in good health and CMV-seropositive. CDR3 loop: CATRPKPGQTNYGYTF. The CDR3 DNA is TGTGCCACCAGACCCAAACCGGGACAGACTAACTATGGCTACACCTTC.